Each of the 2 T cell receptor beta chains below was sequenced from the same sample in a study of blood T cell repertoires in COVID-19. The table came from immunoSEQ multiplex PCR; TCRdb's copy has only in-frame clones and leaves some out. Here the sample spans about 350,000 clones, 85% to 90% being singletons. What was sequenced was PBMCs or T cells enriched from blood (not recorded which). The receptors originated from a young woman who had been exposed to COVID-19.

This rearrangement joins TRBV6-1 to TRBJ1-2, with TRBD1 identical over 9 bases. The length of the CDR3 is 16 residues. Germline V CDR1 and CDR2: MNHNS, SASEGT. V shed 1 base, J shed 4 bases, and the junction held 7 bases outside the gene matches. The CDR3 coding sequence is TGTGCCAGCAGTGAAGGGGGGACAGGGAACGTCTATGGCTACACCTTC. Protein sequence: CASSEGGTGNVYGYTF.

As DNA, the CDR3 is TGCGCCAGCAGCTACCAAACCGGGACTAGCGGGGTCGAGCAGTACTTC. Translating gives CASSYQTGTSGVEQYF. V is TRBV5-1 and J is TRBJ2-7, with 13 nucleotides matching TRBD2. The CDR3 covers 16 residues. Germline assignment: CDR1 SGHRS and CDR2 YFSETQ. V trimming: 3 bases; J trimming: 6 bases; junction bases outside the gene matches: 9.